This T cell receptor beta chain was identified during a study of blood T cells in healthy people across ages. Primers used in a second PCR of about 7 to 11 cycles were a sample-barcoded 5' primer and a J-beta primer mix. One entry per CDR3 protein results from TCRdb running MiXCR on the 5' RACE reads. The data hold about 630,000 distinct CDR3 sequences, with over 20% observed a single time. This clonotype was found a few times. CDR1 SEHNR and CDR2 FQNEAQ come from the germline V gene (reference sequence). Germline trimming cut 10 bases from V and 1 base from J; bases unmatched to any gene: 8. The CDR3 runs 14 residues.

This TCR came from a man between 65 and 80 years old in good health. The chain recombines TRBV7-9 with TRBJ2-3, with 7 bases that match TRBD1. Sequencing used blood. CDR3 region: CATPTGTGTDTQYF. In DNA, the CDR3 is TGTGCCACCCCAACCGGGACAGGCACAGATACGCAGTATTTT. Looking up the rest from reference TRBV7-9 and TRBJ2-3 gives the full variable domain: DTGVSQNPRHKITKRGQNVTFRCDPISEHNRLYWYRQTLGQGPEFLTYFQNEAQLEKSRLLSDRFSAERPKGSFSTLEIQRTEQGDSAMYLCATPTGTGTDTQYFGPGTRLTVL.